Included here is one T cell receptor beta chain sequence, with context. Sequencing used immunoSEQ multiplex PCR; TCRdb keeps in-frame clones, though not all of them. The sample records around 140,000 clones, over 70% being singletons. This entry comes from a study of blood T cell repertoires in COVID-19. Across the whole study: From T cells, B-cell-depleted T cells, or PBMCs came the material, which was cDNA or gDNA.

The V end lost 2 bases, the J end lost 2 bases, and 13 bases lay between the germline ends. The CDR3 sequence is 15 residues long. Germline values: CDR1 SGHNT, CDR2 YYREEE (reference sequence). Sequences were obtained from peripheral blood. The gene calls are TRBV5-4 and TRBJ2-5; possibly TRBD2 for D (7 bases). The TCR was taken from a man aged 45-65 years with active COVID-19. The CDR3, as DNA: TGTGCCAGCAGCTTATACGGGGGGCAACAAGAGACCCAGTACTTC. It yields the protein CASSLYGGQQETQYF. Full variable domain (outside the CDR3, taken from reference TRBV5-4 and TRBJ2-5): ETGVTQSPTHLIKTRGQQVTLRCSSQSGHNTVSWYQQALGQGPQFIFQYYREEENGRGNFPPRFSGLQFPNYSSELNVNALELDDSALYLCASSLYGGQQETQYFGPGTRLLVL.